A single T cell receptor beta chain is shown here with its context. The antigen is unknown. The sample is drawn from a study of Ad26.COV2.S vaccination and SARS-CoV-2 variants. Study-level points and caveats: Placebo recipients had lower spike-specific TCR breadth than vaccine recipients.

The data were produced by immunoSEQ multiplex PCR, yet TCRdb's version contains in-frame clones alone and is incomplete. The sample holds more than 400,000 clones; 90% are singletons and the top ten take about 4.4%. The treatment here: around 19 received Ad26.COV2.S at low or high dose, single or two shots; about 5 received placebo; per-sample allocation not given. Sampling happened 63 days after the first vaccine or placebo injection. An Ad26 vector was used to express Wuhan-strain SARS-CoV-2 spike as the vaccine. Germline lookup yields CDR1 SGHNT and CDR2 YYREEE (reference sequence). The CDR3 is 13 amino acids. Unmatched junction bases numbered 0, after V lost 2 bases and J lost 2 bases.

The input for sequencing was peripheral blood, taken in a trial of Ad26.COV2.S vaccine versus placebo. This sequence joins TRBV5-4 and TRBJ2-7; TRBD1 matches 8 bases. The TCR originated in a person aged 18-60 years who received the Ad26.COV2.S COVID-19 vaccine or a placebo. CDR3: CASSLQGAYEQYF. In nucleotides, the CDR3 is TGTGCCAGCAGCTTACAGGGGGCCTACGAGCAGTACTTC.